These T cell receptor beta chains were read from a single sample in a study of T cells of healthy individuals. TCRdb reprocessed the 5' RACE reads via MiXCR and lists one record per CDR3 protein. This sample has tens of thousands of distinct CDR3 sequences, with roughly 4.3% found just once. The receptor set was obtained from a human donor in good health. Each CDR3 is given with its conserved first and last residue. The order of the fields is CDR3 protein, CDR3 DNA, D gene, J gene, V gene, clone size. D genes are given only for firm matches. Expanded clones are given a class, and other clones once, few, many or no size at all.

CDR3 protein: CASSLRFRDRKETQYF
CDR3 DNA: TGTGCCAGCAGTTTAAGGTTTCGGGACAGGAAAGAGACCCAGTACTTC
D gene: TRBD1
J gene: TRBJ2-5
V gene: TRBV28
clone size: NA

CDR3 protein: CSALIGEGDGYTF
CDR3 DNA: TGCAGTGCCCTGATAGGGGAGGGGGATGGCTACACCTTC
D gene: NA
J gene: TRBJ1-2
V gene: TRBV20-1
clone size: many

CDR3 protein: CASSLATTNTEAFF
CDR3 DNA: TGCGCCAGCAGCTTGGCCACCACGAACACTGAAGCTTTCTTT
D gene: NA
J gene: TRBJ1-1
V gene: TRBV5-1
clone size: few

CDR3 protein: CASPPRAHSSYNEQFF
CDR3 DNA: TGTGCCAGCCCCCCTAGGGCACACAGCTCCTACAATGAGCAGTTCTTC
D gene: NA
J gene: TRBJ2-1
V gene: TRBV28
clone size: few

CDR3 protein: CATSSLQGLAGVGEQYF
CDR3 DNA: TGTGCCACCAGCAGCCTACAGGGACTAGCGGGAGTTGGTGAGCAGTACTTC
D gene: TRBD2
J gene: TRBJ2-7
V gene: TRBV15
clone size: many

CDR3 protein: CASSQLGQYHEQFF
CDR3 DNA: TGTGCCAGCAGCCAGTTAGGGCAGTACCATGAGCAGTTCTTC
D gene: NA
J gene: TRBJ2-1
V gene: TRBV3-1
clone size: few

CDR3 protein: CASRKWKLETQYF
CDR3 DNA: TGTGCCAGCAGAAAATGGAAGTTGGAGACCCAGTACTTC
D gene: NA
J gene: TRBJ2-5
V gene: TRBV6-2/TRBV6-3
clone size: many

CDR3 protein: CASSIDPNYGYTF
CDR3 DNA: TGTGCCAGTAGTATAGACCCTAACTATGGCTACACCTTC
D gene: NA
J gene: TRBJ1-2
V gene: TRBV19
clone size: NA

CDR3 protein: CASSSDSLTDTQYF
CDR3 DNA: TGTGCCAGCAGTAGCGACTCCCTCACAGATACGCAGTATTTT
D gene: NA
J gene: TRBJ2-3
V gene: TRBV2
clone size: many

CDR3 protein: CASSEQRGVANTIYF
CDR3 DNA: TGTGCCAGCAGTGAACAGAGGGGGGTTGCAAACACCATATATTTT
D gene: NA
J gene: TRBJ1-3
V gene: TRBV2
clone size: many

CDR3 protein: CASSPDITKALTDTQYF
CDR3 DNA: TGTGCCAGCAGTCCGGACATCACTAAGGCCTTAACAGATACGCAGTATTTT
D gene: NA
J gene: TRBJ2-3
V gene: TRBV27
clone size: NA

CDR3 protein: CASSPSREQFF
CDR3 DNA: TGTGCCAGCTCACCCTCCCGGGAGCAGTTCTTC
D gene: NA
J gene: TRBJ2-1
V gene: TRBV18
clone size: NA

CDR3 protein: CASSFLVLGDGYTF
CDR3 DNA: TGCGCCAGCAGCTTTCTGGTTTTAGGGGATGGCTACACCTTC
D gene: NA
J gene: TRBJ1-2
V gene: TRBV5-1
clone size: few

CDR3 protein: CASSKRGTRSGELFF
CDR3 DNA: TGTGCCAGCAGTAAACGGGGGACCCGATCCGGGGAGCTGTTTTTT
D gene: NA
J gene: TRBJ2-2
V gene: TRBV12-3/TRBV12-4
clone size: few

CDR3 protein: CASSLGAGPLYGYTF
CDR3 DNA: TGCGCCAGCAGCTTGGGGGCAGGGCCTCTTTATGGCTACACCTTC
D gene: NA
J gene: TRBJ1-2
V gene: TRBV5-1
clone size: NA

CDR3 protein: CSSSKGLADPPQYF
CDR3 DNA: TGCAGCAGTTCCAAGGGACTAGCGGATCCTCCCCAGTATTTT
D gene: TRBD2
J gene: TRBJ2-3
V gene: TRBV20-1
clone size: many

CDR3 protein: CASSDTHTGELFF
CDR3 DNA: TGCGCCAGCAGTGACACCCACACCGGGGAGCTGTTTTTT
D gene: NA
J gene: TRBJ2-2
V gene: TRBV5-1
clone size: many

CDR3 protein: CASSTPGPGNTIYF
CDR3 DNA: TGTGCCAGTAGTACTCCGGGACCTGGAAACACCATATATTTT
D gene: NA
J gene: TRBJ1-3
V gene: TRBV19
clone size: many

CDR3 protein: CASSLRQGTYEQYF
CDR3 DNA: TGCGCCAGCAGCTTGAGGCAAGGGACCTACGAGCAGTACTTC
D gene: NA
J gene: TRBJ2-7
V gene: TRBV5-1
clone size: many

CDR3 protein: CASSQATTLGGSPLHF
CDR3 DNA: TGTGCCAGCAGCCAAGCCACCACGCTCGGAGGGTCACCCCTCCACTTT
D gene: NA
J gene: TRBJ1-6
V gene: TRBV4-2
clone size: NA

CDR3 protein: CASSRTASTDTQYF
CDR3 DNA: TGTGCCAGCTCACGGACAGCTAGCACAGATACGCAGTATTTT
D gene: NA
J gene: TRBJ2-3
V gene: TRBV18
clone size: few

CDR3 protein: CASSLREGRTDTQYF
CDR3 DNA: TGTGCCAGCAGCTTGCGGGAGGGCCGAACAGATACGCAGTATTTT
D gene: TRBD2
J gene: TRBJ2-3
V gene: TRBV7-2
clone size: many

CDR3 protein: CATSDPGAGGAGANVLTF
CDR3 DNA: TGTGCCACCAGTGACCCTGGCGCGGGGGGCGCTGGGGCCAACGTCCTGACTTTC
D gene: TRBD2
J gene: TRBJ2-6
V gene: TRBV24-1
clone size: many

CDR3 protein: CASSPPGQEETQYF
CDR3 DNA: TGTGCCAGCAGCCCACCCGGACAAGAAGAGACCCAGTACTTC
D gene: NA
J gene: TRBJ2-5
V gene: TRBV3-1
clone size: NA

CDR3 protein: CASSLVGYGYTDTQYF
CDR3 DNA: TGTGCCAGCAGCTTAGTCGGATACGGGTACACAGATACGCAGTATTTT
D gene: NA
J gene: TRBJ2-3
V gene: TRBV7-2
clone size: few

CDR3 protein: CATSDSGPDTQYF
CDR3 DNA: TGTGCCACCAGTGACTCCGGCCCGGATACGCAGTATTTT
D gene: NA
J gene: TRBJ2-3
V gene: TRBV24-1
clone size: many

CDR3 protein: CASSLVWGQGASTDTQYF
CDR3 DNA: TGTGCCAGCAGCTTGGTTTGGGGACAGGGTGCGAGCACAGATACGCAGTATTTT
D gene: TRBD1
J gene: TRBJ2-3
V gene: TRBV5-8
clone size: NA

CDR3 protein: CASSPDSPRSNYGYTF
CDR3 DNA: TGTGCCAGCAGCCCGGACAGCCCACGGTCTAACTATGGCTACACCTTC
D gene: NA
J gene: TRBJ1-2
V gene: TRBV7-9
clone size: many

CDR3 protein: CASSYSSGANVLTF
CDR3 DNA: TGTGCCAGCAGTTACAGCTCTGGGGCCAACGTCCTGACTTTC
D gene: NA
J gene: TRBJ2-6
V gene: TRBV6-2/TRBV6-3
clone size: medium-sized

CDR3 protein: CASSPSIGTGSYEQYF
CDR3 DNA: TGTGCCAGTAGTCCGTCAATCGGGACAGGGTCCTACGAGCAGTACTTC
D gene: TRBD1
J gene: TRBJ2-7
V gene: TRBV19
clone size: NA

CDR3 protein: CASSPRTANTEAFF
CDR3 DNA: TGTGCCAGCAGTCCGAGGACAGCCAACACTGAAGCTTTCTTT
D gene: NA
J gene: TRBJ1-1
V gene: TRBV7-9
clone size: many

CDR3 protein: CASSLVAQDTEAFF
CDR3 DNA: TGCGCCAGCAGCTTGGTCGCCCAGGACACTGAAGCTTTCTTT
D gene: NA
J gene: TRBJ1-1
V gene: TRBV5-1
clone size: NA

CDR3 protein: CSGSRGLDTEAFF
CDR3 DNA: TGCAGCGGGAGTAGGGGGCTAGACACTGAAGCTTTCTTT
D gene: TRBD1
J gene: TRBJ1-1
V gene: TRBV29-1
clone size: many

CDR3 protein: CASSLNPGTYEQYF
CDR3 DNA: TGTGCCAGCAGCCTTAACCCCGGAACCTACGAGCAGTACTTC
D gene: NA
J gene: TRBJ2-7
V gene: TRBV7-6
clone size: many

CDR3 protein: CASSLAGQEGSYGYTF
CDR3 DNA: TGTGCCAGCAGCTTGGCAGGACAGGAGGGGTCCTATGGCTACACCTTC
D gene: TRBD1
J gene: TRBJ1-2
V gene: TRBV5-4
clone size: many

CDR3 protein: CASSLSSTGRAEAFF
CDR3 DNA: TGTGCCAGCAGCCTAAGCTCCACAGGGAGGGCTGAAGCTTTCTTT
D gene: NA
J gene: TRBJ1-1
V gene: TRBV7-9
clone size: few

CDR3 protein: CASLVGTDYTGELFF
CDR3 DNA: TGTGCCAGCCTCGTCGGGACAGACTACACCGGGGAGCTGTTTTTT
D gene: TRBD1
J gene: TRBJ2-2
V gene: TRBV6-1
clone size: NA

CDR3 protein: CASSPLGVGQETQYF
CDR3 DNA: TGTGCCAGCAGCCCCCTAGGCGTGGGGCAAGAGACCCAGTACTTC
D gene: NA
J gene: TRBJ2-5
V gene: TRBV12-3/TRBV12-4
clone size: many

CDR3 protein: CASSPREREYNEQFF
CDR3 DNA: TGCGCCAGCAGCCCCAGGGAGCGGGAGTACAATGAGCAGTTCTTC
D gene: TRBD2
J gene: TRBJ2-1
V gene: TRBV5-1
clone size: many

CDR3 protein: CASSQDPRTSGSAGELFF
CDR3 DNA: TGTGCCAGCAGCCAAGACCCCCGGACTAGCGGGAGTGCCGGGGAGCTGTTTTTT
D gene: TRBD2
J gene: TRBJ2-2
V gene: TRBV3-1
clone size: many

CDR3 protein: CSARPGLGPETQYF
CDR3 DNA: TGCAGTGCTAGACCGGGACTAGGTCCAGAGACCCAGTACTTC
D gene: TRBD2
J gene: TRBJ2-5
V gene: TRBV20-1
clone size: few

CDR3 protein: CASSLVWDPSYEQYF
CDR3 DNA: TGTGCCAGCAGTTTGGTGTGGGACCCTTCCTACGAGCAGTACTTC
D gene: NA
J gene: TRBJ2-7
V gene: TRBV27
clone size: many

CDR3 protein: CASRPGTGFTYEQYF
CDR3 DNA: TGTGCCAGCAGGCCCGGGACAGGCTTTACCTACGAGCAGTACTTC
D gene: TRBD1
J gene: TRBJ2-7
V gene: TRBV3-1
clone size: many

CDR3 protein: CASSPRPDRGRRTGELFF
CDR3 DNA: TGTGCCAGCAGCCCCAGACCCGACAGGGGGCGTCGGACCGGGGAGCTGTTTTTT
D gene: TRBD1
J gene: TRBJ2-2
V gene: TRBV11-2
clone size: many

CDR3 protein: CASSLAGGRSPLHF
CDR3 DNA: TGTGCCAGCAGCTTAGCAGGGGGACGATCACCCCTCCACTTT
D gene: NA
J gene: TRBJ1-6
V gene: TRBV11-1
clone size: few

CDR3 protein: CASSYGQANTEAFF
CDR3 DNA: TGTGCCAGCAGTTACGGGCAGGCCAACACTGAAGCTTTCTTT
D gene: NA
J gene: TRBJ1-1
V gene: TRBV6-2/TRBV6-3
clone size: many

CDR3 protein: CASSHGTPNEKLFF
CDR3 DNA: TGTGCCAGCAGCCACGGGACACCAAATGAAAAACTGTTTTTT
D gene: NA
J gene: TRBJ1-4
V gene: TRBV3-1
clone size: NA

CDR3 protein: CASSSPKEVAGESSYEQYF
CDR3 DNA: TGTGCCAGCAGCTCTCCAAAGGAGGTAGCGGGCGAAAGCTCCTACGAGCAGTACTTC
D gene: TRBD2
J gene: TRBJ2-7
V gene: TRBV9
clone size: many

CDR3 protein: CASSLSRTGELFF
CDR3 DNA: TGTGCCAGCAGCTTGTCACGGACCGGGGAGCTGTTTTTT
D gene: NA
J gene: TRBJ2-2
V gene: TRBV5-4
clone size: NA

CDR3 protein: CASMDQRGTNEKLFF
CDR3 DNA: TGTGCCAGCATGGACCAAAGAGGAACTAATGAAAAACTGTTTTTT
D gene: NA
J gene: TRBJ1-4
V gene: TRBV2
clone size: many

CDR3 protein: CSAKKDRSSYGYTF
CDR3 DNA: TGCAGTGCGAAGAAGGACAGATCCTCCTATGGCTACACCTTC
D gene: NA
J gene: TRBJ1-2
V gene: TRBV20-1
clone size: many

CDR3 protein: CATSDLTGDQETQYF
CDR3 DNA: TGTGCCACCAGTGATTTAACAGGGGATCAAGAGACCCAGTACTTC
D gene: TRBD1
J gene: TRBJ2-5
V gene: TRBV24-1
clone size: large

CDR3 protein: CASFPSGSSYNEQFF
CDR3 DNA: TGTGCCAGCTTTCCTAGCGGGAGCTCCTACAATGAGCAGTTCTTC
D gene: TRBD2
J gene: TRBJ2-1
V gene: TRBV27
clone size: few

CDR3 protein: CSAQTGDTQYF
CDR3 DNA: TGCAGTGCTCAAACTGGGGATACGCAGTATTTT
D gene: NA
J gene: TRBJ2-3
V gene: TRBV20-1
clone size: many

CDR3 protein: CASSGTSGSHEQYF
CDR3 DNA: TGTGCCAGCAGTGGGACTAGCGGGAGCCACGAGCAGTACTTC
D gene: TRBD2
J gene: TRBJ2-7
V gene: TRBV6-5
clone size: many